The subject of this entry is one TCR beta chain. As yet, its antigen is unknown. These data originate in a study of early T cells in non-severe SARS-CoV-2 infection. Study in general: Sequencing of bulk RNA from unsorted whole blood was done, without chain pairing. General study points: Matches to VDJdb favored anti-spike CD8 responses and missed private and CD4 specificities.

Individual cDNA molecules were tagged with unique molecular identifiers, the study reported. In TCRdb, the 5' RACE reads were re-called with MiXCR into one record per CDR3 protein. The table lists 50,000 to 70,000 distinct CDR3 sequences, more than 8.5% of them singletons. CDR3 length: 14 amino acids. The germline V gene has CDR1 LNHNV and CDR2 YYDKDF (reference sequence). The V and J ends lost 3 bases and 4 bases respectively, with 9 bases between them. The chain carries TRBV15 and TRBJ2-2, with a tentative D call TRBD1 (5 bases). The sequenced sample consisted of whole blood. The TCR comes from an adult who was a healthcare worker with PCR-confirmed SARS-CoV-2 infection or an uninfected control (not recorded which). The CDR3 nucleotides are TGTGCCACCAGCAGGGATGGGGCCACCGGGGAGCTGTTTTTT. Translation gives CATSRDGATGELFF.